The clone carrying this T cell receptor beta chain turned up a few times. This sample is drawn from a study of beta chain features in type 1 diabetes. The CDR3 has 15 residues. V was shortened by 6 bases and J by 7 bases, with 19 bases between the two germline ends. From germline, CDR1 is MDHEN and CDR2 SYDVKM. Expressed TCRB transcripts were sequenced, since all the RNA that had been isolated was reverse transcribed. The protocol was immunoSEQ multiplex PCR, while the TCRdb copy is restricted to in-frame clones and leaves out a portion. This repertoire shows 300,000 to 350,000 clones, less than 10% found once; its top ten account for around 0.45%.

Specimen: central memory CD4+ T cells from blood. The TCR originated in a woman aged 18-29 years in good health. The chain recombines TRBV28 with TRBJ2-1, with D perhaps matching TRBD2 (5 bases). The chain's CDR3 is CASSKGGMRRNEQFF. The CDR3 DNA follows: TGTGCCAGCAGCAAAGGTGGGATGCGGAGGAATGAGCAGTTCTTC.